The 10 T cell receptor beta chains presented below share a single source sample, sequenced in a study of T cell responses to AZD1222 COVID-19 vaccine. Sequencing was performed with immunoSEQ multiplex PCR; in TCRdb, only in-frame clones are kept and a portion is missing. Of 140,000 to 150,000 clones listed, 90% to 95% are singletons. Sequenced material: peripheral blood, taken 28 days after the second AZD1222 dose. These receptors were taken from an adult who received the AZD1222 COVID-19 vaccine.

The gene calls are TRBV5-1 and TRBJ2-2; TRBD1 agrees at 11 bases. With V trimmed by 4 bases and J by 5 bases, 7 bases remained unmatched. The V gene's germline CDR1 is SGHRS and CDR2 YFSETQ. The CDR3 sequence is 16 residues long. The DNA of the CDR3 is TGCGCCAGCAGCCCCAGGACAGGGGGCTTAACCGGGGAGCTGTTTTTT. It encodes CASSPRTGGLTGELFF.

The chain combines TRBV10-3 with TRBJ2-1, with D possibly being TRBD1 (6 bases). This CDR3 has 17 residues. V was clipped by 2 bases and J by 9 bases, with 23 bases between them. Germline loops: CDR1 ENHRY, CDR2 SYGVKD. The chain's CDR3 is CAISERSAGAMISEQFF. As DNA, the CDR3 is TGTGCCATCAGTGAGCGGAGCGCAGGGGCCATGATAAGTGAGCAGTTCTTC.

The J gene is TRBJ1-6, the V gene TRBV28; no definite D call. The CDR3 length is 18 residues. Trimming removed 4 bases from V and 0 bases from J, with 16 bases in between. Germline assignment: CDR1 MDHEN and CDR2 SYDVKM. The CDR3 spells CASSYGFSRSSYNSPLHF. Here the CDR3 DNA reads TGTGCCAGCAGTTACGGGTTTTCCCGCAGCTCCTATAATTCACCCCTCCACTTT.

V and J are TRBV29-1 and TRBJ1-1; a possible D gene is TRBD1 (5 bases). Trimming left V 6 bases short and J 3 bases short, with 20 bases between. Per the germline V gene, CDR1 is SQVTM and CDR2 is ANQGSEA. The length of the CDR3 is 15 residues. CDR3 sequence reads: CSVAVIRVGDTEAFF. The CDR3, as DNA: TGCAGCGTCGCTGTAATCAGGGTGGGGGACACTGAAGCTTTCTTT.

This chain links TRBV2 with TRBJ1-2, with D perhaps matching TRBD1 (5 bases). The CDR3 is made up of 12 amino acids. V lost 7 bases to trimming and J lost 9 bases, with 15 bases between them. Looked up from germline, CDR1 is SNHLY and CDR2 is FYNNEI. The CDR3 region is CASTRAGGSYTF. The CDR3, as DNA: TGTGCCAGCACCCGGGCTGGGGGGAGCTACACCTTC. The variable domain in full, completed from reference TRBV2 and TRBJ1-2, reads EPEVTQTPSHQVTQMGQEVILRCVPISNHLYFYWYRQILGQKVEFLVSFYNNEISEKSEIFDDQFSVERPDGSNFTLKIRSTKLEDSAMYFCASTRAGGSYTFGSGTRLTVV.

The chain combines TRBV19 with TRBJ2-3, with D unclear. Trimming removed 6 bases from V and 0 bases from J, with 10 bases in between. The CDR3 has 14 residues. CDR1 is LNHDA, CDR2 SQIVND, per germline (reference sequence). CDR3 loop: CASSLLTSTDTQYF. The CDR3 DNA is TGTGCCAGTAGCCTACTTACTAGCACAGATACGCAGTATTTT. The whole variable domain, remainder taken from reference TRBV19 and TRBJ2-3, is DGGITQSPKYLFRKEGQNVTLSCEQNLNHDAMYWYRQDPGQGLRLIYYSQIVNDFQKGDIAEGYSVSREKKESFPLTVTSAQKNPTAFYLCASSLLTSTDTQYFGPGTRLTVL.

V usage is TRBV7-9 and J usage is TRBJ2-5; D is ambiguous. Germline-derived CDR1 and CDR2 are SEHNR and FQNEAQ (reference sequence). Trimming shortened V by 4 bases and J by 4 bases, and 13 bases separated the two germline ends. The CDR3 runs 14 residues. The DNA for the CDR3 is TGTGCCAGCAGCTCAATGGCCTATTCAGAGACCCAGTACTTC. It is translated as CASSSMAYSETQYF. Using reference TRBV7-9 and TRBJ2-5 for the parts outside the CDR3, the full variable domain is DTGVSQNPRHKITKRGQNVTFRCDPISEHNRLYWYRQTLGQGPEFLTYFQNEAQLEKSRLLSDRFSAERPKGSFSTLEIQRTEQGDSAMYLCASSSMAYSETQYFGPGTRLLVL.

The count of this clone is one. The chain carries TRBV7-8 and TRBJ2-5, with D perhaps TRBD1 (5 bases). In germline, CDR1 is SGHVS, CDR2 FQNEAQ. With 2 bases removed from V and 7 bases from J, the gap between germline ends came to 11 bases. The CDR3 spans 13 residues. The CDR3 DNA reads TGTGCCAGCAGCTTACAAGGGGATGGGACCCAGTACTTC. Its protein product is CASSLQGDGTQYF.

The genes are TRBV4-2 and TRBJ1-2, with 7 bases that match TRBD1. This CDR3 is built from 14 residues. Germline loops: CDR1 LGHNA, CDR2 YNFKEQ. V was pared by 7 bases and J by 6 bases, with 11 bases of the junction left unmatched. The CDR3 loop is CASNRETGVDGYTF. The CDR3 nucleotides read TGTGCCAGCAACCGCGAAACAGGGGTGGATGGCTACACCTTC.

The V gene is TRBV30, the J gene TRBJ1-5; possible D gene TRBD1, 5 bases. V was cut by 2 bases and J by 3 bases, with 14 bases left in between. This CDR3 is 15 amino acids long. The germline gives CDR1 GTSNPN, CDR2 SVGIG (reference sequence). The CDR3 region has the DNA TGTGCCTGGAGTCGGGGCGGGGCCCCCAATCAGCCCCAGCATTTT. It encodes CAWSRGGAPNQPQHF. The variable domain in full, completed from reference TRBV30 and TRBJ1-5, reads SQTIHQWPATLVQPVGSPLSLECTVEGTSNPNLYWYRQAAGRGLQLLFYSVGIGQISSEVPQNLSASRPQDRQFILSSKKLLLSDSGFYLCAWSRGGAPNQPQHFGDGTRLSIL.